This is a list of T cell receptor beta chains from one sample in a study of T cell repertoires in cytomegalovirus infection. Which antigens these TCRs recognize remains unknown. TCRdb reanalysed the reads using MiXCR and keeps one entry per CDR3 protein. This table has approximately 120,000 distinct CDR3 sequences, 29% appearing once. The specimen comprised CD8+ T cells from cultured PBMCs, sampled from culture after CMV antigen stimulation. Every receptor here comes from a human donor in good health (CMV status not recorded). Some clones in this sample may be carry-over from other donors' samples. CDR3s include the opening cysteine and the closing phenylalanine or tryptophan. The order of the fields is D gene, clone size, J gene, V gene, CDR3 protein, CDR3 DNA. The D gene is left open where the match is weak. For some rows the clone size is stated as once, few or many, or as a class when expanded; others skip it.

>.|.|TRBJ2-6|TRBV3-1
CASRDSETGPTSGANVLTF
TGTGCCAGCAGGGACTCCGAGACCGGGCCGACTTCTGGGGCCAACGTCCTGACTTTC
>TRBD2|.|TRBJ2-3|TRBV15
CATSIPPSGDDTQYF
TGTGCCACCAGCATCCCACCTAGCGGGGACGATACGCAGTATTTT
>.|many|TRBJ1-2|TRBV7-2
CASSLAPSYGYTF
TGTGCCAGCAGCTTAGCCCCAAGCTATGGCTACACCTTC
>.|.|TRBJ2-4|TRBV20-1
CSARLQIKNIQYF
TGCAGTGCTAGGTTGCAAATCAAAAACATTCAGTACTTC
>TRBD1|.|TRBJ2-1|TRBV4-1
CASSQVEGAENEQFF
TGCGCCAGCAGCCAAGTCGAGGGGGCGGAAAATGAGCAGTTCTTC
>TRBD2|.|TRBJ2-1|TRBV5-1
CASSTGLAGGEEQFF
TGCGCCAGCAGCACCGGACTAGCGGGGGGAGAAGAGCAGTTCTTC
>TRBD1|few|TRBJ2-3|TRBV2
CASRAILTGVPLSYTQYF
TGTGCCAGCAGAGCCATCCTAACAGGGGTCCCATTATCCTATACGCAGTATTTT
>.|.|TRBJ1-2|TRBV15
CATSIRPGTSDGYTF
TGTGCCACCAGCATCCGCCCAGGGACGTCAGATGGCTACACCTTC
>TRBD2|.|TRBJ2-3|TRBV7-2
CASSPLGGLGTDTQYF
TGTGCCAGCAGCCCTTTGGGAGGGCTAGGCACAGATACGCAGTATTTT
>TRBD1|.|TRBJ1-2|TRBV5-4
CASSLVGQDPNGYTF
TGTGCCAGCAGCTTGGTTGGACAGGACCCCAATGGCTACACCTTC
>.|.|TRBJ2-2|TRBV7-9
CASSANLEGGRELFF
TGTGCCAGCAGCGCTAACCTTGAAGGGGGAAGGGAGCTGTTTTTT
>TRBD1|.|TRBJ1-1|TRBV19
CASLGPGQLNTEAFF
TGTGCCAGTCTAGGACCGGGACAGCTTAACACTGAAGCTTTCTTT
>.|.|TRBJ1-5|TRBV12-3/TRBV12-4
CASSLTNQPQHF
TGTGCCAGCAGTCTCACCAATCAGCCCCAGCATTTT
>TRBD2|.|TRBJ2-3|TRBV2
CASKPTSGGLDTQYF
TGTGCCAGCAAGCCGACTAGCGGGGGGCTGGATACGCAGTATTTT
>.|few|TRBJ1-1|TRBV6-5
CASSPNRVTEAFF
TGTGCCAGCAGTCCGAACCGGGTTACTGAAGCTTTCTTT
>.|.|TRBJ2-5|TRBV15
CATSYSMLAFYQETQYF
TGTGCCACCAGCTACTCAATGTTGGCTTTCTACCAAGAGACCCAGTACTTC